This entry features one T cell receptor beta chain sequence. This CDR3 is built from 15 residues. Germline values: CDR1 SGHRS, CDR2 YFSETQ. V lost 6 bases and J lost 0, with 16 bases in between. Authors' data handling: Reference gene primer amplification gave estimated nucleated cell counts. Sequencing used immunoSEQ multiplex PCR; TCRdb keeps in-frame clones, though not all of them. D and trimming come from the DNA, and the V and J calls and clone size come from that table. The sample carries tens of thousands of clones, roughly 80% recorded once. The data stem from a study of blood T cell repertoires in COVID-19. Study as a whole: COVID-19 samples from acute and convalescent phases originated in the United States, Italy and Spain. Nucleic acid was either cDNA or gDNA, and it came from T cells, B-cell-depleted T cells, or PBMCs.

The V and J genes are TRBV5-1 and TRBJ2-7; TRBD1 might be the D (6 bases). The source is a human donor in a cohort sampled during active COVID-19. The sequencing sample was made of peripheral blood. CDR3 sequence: CASKIRAGDSYEQYF. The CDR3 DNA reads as TGCGCCAGCAAAATTAGAGCAGGGGACTCCTACGAGCAGTACTTC.